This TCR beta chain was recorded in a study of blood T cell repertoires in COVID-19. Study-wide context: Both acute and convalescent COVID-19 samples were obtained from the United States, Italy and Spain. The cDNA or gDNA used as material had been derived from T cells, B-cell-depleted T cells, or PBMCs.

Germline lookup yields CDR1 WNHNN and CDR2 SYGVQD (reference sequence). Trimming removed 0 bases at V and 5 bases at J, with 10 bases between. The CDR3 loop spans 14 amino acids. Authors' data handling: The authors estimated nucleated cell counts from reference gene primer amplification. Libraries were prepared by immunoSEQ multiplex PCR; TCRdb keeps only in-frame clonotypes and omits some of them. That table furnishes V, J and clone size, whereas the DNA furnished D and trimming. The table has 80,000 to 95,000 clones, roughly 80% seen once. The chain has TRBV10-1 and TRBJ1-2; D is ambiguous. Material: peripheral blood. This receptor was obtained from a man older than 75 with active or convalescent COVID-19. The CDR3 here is CASSESGVWYGYTF. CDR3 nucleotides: TGCGCCAGCAGTGAGTCCGGGGTATGGTATGGCTACACCTTC.